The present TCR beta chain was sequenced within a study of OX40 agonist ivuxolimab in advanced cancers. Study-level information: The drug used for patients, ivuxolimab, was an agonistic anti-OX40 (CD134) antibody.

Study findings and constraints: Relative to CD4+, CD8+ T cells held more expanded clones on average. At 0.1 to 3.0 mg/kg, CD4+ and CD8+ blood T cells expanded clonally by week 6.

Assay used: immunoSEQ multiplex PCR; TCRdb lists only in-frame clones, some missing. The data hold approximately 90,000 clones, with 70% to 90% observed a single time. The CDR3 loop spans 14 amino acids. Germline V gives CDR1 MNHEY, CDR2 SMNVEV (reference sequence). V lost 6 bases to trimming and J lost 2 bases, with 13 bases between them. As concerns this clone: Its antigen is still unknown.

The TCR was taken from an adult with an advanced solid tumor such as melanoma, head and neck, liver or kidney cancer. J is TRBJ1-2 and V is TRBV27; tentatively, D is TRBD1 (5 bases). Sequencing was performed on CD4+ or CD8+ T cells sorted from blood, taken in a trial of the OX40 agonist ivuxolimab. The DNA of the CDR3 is TGTGCCAGCAGCCGCGGGACGGGGAACTATGGCTACACCTTC. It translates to CASSRGTGNYGYTF.